Listed below are T cell receptor beta chains from one sample, sequenced in a study of Ad26.COV2.S vaccination and SARS-CoV-2 variants. The table came from immunoSEQ multiplex PCR; TCRdb's copy has only in-frame clones and leaves some out. Of about 220,000 clones in the sample, more than 75% were seen once. The sample was peripheral blood, taken in a trial of Ad26.COV2.S vaccine versus placebo. The source is a person between 18 and 65 years old who received the Ad26.COV2.S COVID-19 vaccine or a placebo. CDR3s leave out the opening cysteine and the closing phenylalanine or tryptophan. D genes are given only for firm matches. Some rows have no size entry. The others give once, few or many, or a class for an expanded clone.

TRBV7-2 NA NA ASSPRLRGLYNEQF
TRBV30 TRBD1 few AWRYQGVKVSPLH
TRBV28 NA NA ASSLPRGMNTEAF
TRBV27 NA NA ASSLASTELYNEQF
TRBV7-2 TRBD1 NA ASSPRGIYEQY
TRBV27 NA NA ASSSGTSYEQY
TRBV7-8 NA NA ASSLTPGNGYT
TRBV4-3 NA NA ASSQDRSRDTQY
TRBV12-5 NA NA ASWTLRSYEQY
TRBV27 NA once ASINSYRANTEAF
TRBV7-8 NA NA ASSLSTIGNNEQF
TRBV6-2/TRBV6-3 NA NA ASSYGDSYSYEQY
TRBV5-4 NA NA ASSPVQTNTGELF
TRBV5-1 NA NA ASSRGGKEAF
TRBV5-1 TRBD1 NA ASSLQGPRGYGYT
TRBV5-5 NA NA ASSHRQVTYEQY
TRBV7-9 NA NA ASSDRNSGNTIY
TRBV2 TRBD2 NA ASAGTSGPYEQY
TRBV30 NA once AWSPPGNTIY
TRBV6-5 NA NA ASSSRTYNEQF
TRBV14 TRBD2 NA ASSQEVLADNLHSYEQY
TRBV5-1 NA NA ASSLNRPTGNYGYT
TRBV6-1 NA NA ASSEVSVNQPQH
TRBV2 NA NA ASSDFNTIY
TRBV11-2 TRBD1 NA ASSRDRGTGELF
TRBV30 TRBD2 NA AWGTLAGAGELF
TRBV7-3 NA NA ASSLMVDTEAF
TRBV10-3 NA once AISESTQAYEQY
TRBV27 NA NA ASSLKMVGSGNTIY
TRBV2 NA NA ASSEGREGQPQH
TRBV5-4 TRBD1 NA ASSLRQGENSPLH
TRBV3-1/TRBV3-2 NA once ASSPPTGWGGEQF
TRBV11-3 TRBD1 NA ASSFSGGNGYT
TRBV6-2/TRBV6-3 NA NA ASSYGNEQF
TRBV4-3 NA NA ASSQEFRGPFNYEQY
TRBV7-2 TRBD1 NA ASSLGGWGQGNYGYT
TRBV10-2 NA NA ASSESGRDLSYEQY
TRBV5-1 NA NA ASSNPRENTEAF
TRBV28 NA NA ASQRGVAKNIQY
TRBV19 NA NA ASSNRGTEAF
TRBV6-1 NA NA ASSEGGRGRTFISGANVLT
TRBV12-3/TRBV12-4 TRBD1 NA ASTMTGSEQF
TRBV5-1 TRBD1 NA ASSPGQGHPETQY
TRBV28 TRBD1 NA ASRRQGRYGYT
TRBV7-8 TRBD1 NA ASSPGDREGEAF
TRBV28 NA once ASSLGRISTDTQY
TRBV5-1 NA NA ASSAARSSRNEQF
TRBV7-2 NA NA ASSRRLTGPLNTEAF
TRBV5-4 NA NA ASSLEGSYGYT
TRBV7-2 NA NA ASSSHSTEAF
TRBV10-3 NA NA AIGGQMNTEAF
TRBV7-2 NA NA ASRPDLRSTSNQPQH
TRBV2 TRBD1 NA ASSEGQGGVGNTIY
TRBV9 NA NA ASSPPVSTGDNEQF
TRBV7-9 NA NA ASSQPPEAQGYT
TRBV19 NA NA ASSITAVTDTQY
TRBV19 NA NA ASKGQGTSNTEAF
TRBV12-3/TRBV12-4 NA NA ASGPFGAGELF
TRBV10-3 NA NA AIRGDGYNEQF
TRBV5-8 TRBD1 once ASSPGTGGVVWDTEAF